This T cell receptor (beta chain) was recorded in a study of monozygotic twins with inflammatory bowel disease. Whole-study results and caveats: In the analysis, different T cell subtypes could not be told apart.

TCRdb re-called the 5' RACE reads; one entry per CDR3 protein, DNA not given. The record lists around 380,000 distinct CDR3 sequences, of which the ten most abundant hold about 2.3%. Notes on this clonotype: No antigen is known for it.

The germline CDR1 and CDR2 sequences are DFQATT and SNEGSKA (reference sequence). The CDR3 has 13 amino acids. Sequenced sample: blood. The rearrangement links TRBV20-1 to TRBJ2-7; TCRdb's D call of TRBD2 is untestable without DNA. This TCR derives from a human donor with ulcerative colitis or Crohn's disease, or a healthy co-twin of an affected twin (not recorded which). CDR3 loop: CSLKRGGLGEQYF.